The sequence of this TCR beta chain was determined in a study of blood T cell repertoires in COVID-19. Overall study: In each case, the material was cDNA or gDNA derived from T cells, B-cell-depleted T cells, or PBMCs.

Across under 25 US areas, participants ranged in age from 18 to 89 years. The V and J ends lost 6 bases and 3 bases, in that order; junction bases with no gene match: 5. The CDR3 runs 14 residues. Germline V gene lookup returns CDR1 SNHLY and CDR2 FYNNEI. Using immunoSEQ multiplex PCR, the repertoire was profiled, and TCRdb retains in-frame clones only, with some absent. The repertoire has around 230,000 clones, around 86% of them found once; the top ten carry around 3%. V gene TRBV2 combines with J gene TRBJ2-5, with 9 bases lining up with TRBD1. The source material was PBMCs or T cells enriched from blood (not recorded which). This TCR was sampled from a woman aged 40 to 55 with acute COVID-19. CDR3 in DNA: TGTGCCAGCAGAAAGGGGGACAGGGAAGAGACCCAGTACTTC. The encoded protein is CASRKGDREETQYF. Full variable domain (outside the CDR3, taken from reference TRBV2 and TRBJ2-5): EPEVTQTPSHQVTQMGQEVILRCVPISNHLYFYWYRQILGQKVEFLVSFYNNEISEKSEIFDDQFSVERPDGSNFTLKIRSTKLEDSAMYFCASRKGDREETQYFGPGTRLLVL.